This T cell receptor beta chain was recovered during a study of T-cell memory formation after mild COVID-19. At least ten counts were recorded for this clonotype. Its antigen is not known. The CDR3 extends over 14 amino acids. V lost 4 bases, J lost 3 bases, and 2 bases stayed unmatched. Germline loops: CDR1 SGHTA, CDR2 FQGNSA. MiXCR, applied by TCRdb to the 5' RACE reads, yields one record per CDR3 protein. The data contain approximately 290,000 distinct CDR3 sequences, roughly a fifth of them singletons. Study outcomes and limitations: Pre-infection memory already had some responding clones, implying cross-reactive memory joined.

The TCR sequence derives from a man younger than 35 who had mild COVID-19 (a few samples of this study predate the infection). Cell type and time point are not known. This chain uses TRBV7-2 with TRBJ2-3; 9 nucleotides match TRBD2. Sequencing used PBMCs or a T cell subset sorted from them (not recorded which). The CDR3: CASSWGLATDTQYF. The DNA for the CDR3 is TGTGCCAGCAGCTGGGGACTAGCAACAGATACGCAGTATTTT.